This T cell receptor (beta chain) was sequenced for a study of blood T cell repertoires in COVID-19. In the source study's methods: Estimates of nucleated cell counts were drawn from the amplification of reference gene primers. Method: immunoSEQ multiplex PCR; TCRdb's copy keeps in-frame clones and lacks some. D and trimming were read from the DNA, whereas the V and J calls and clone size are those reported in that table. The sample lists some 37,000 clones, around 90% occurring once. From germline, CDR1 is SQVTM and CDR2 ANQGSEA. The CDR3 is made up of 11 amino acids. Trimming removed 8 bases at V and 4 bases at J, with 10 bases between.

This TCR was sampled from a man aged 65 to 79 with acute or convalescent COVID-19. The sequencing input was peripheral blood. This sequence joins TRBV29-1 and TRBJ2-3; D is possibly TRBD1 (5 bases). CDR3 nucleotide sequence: TGCAGCTCAGGGTCCCCAGATACGCAGTATTTT. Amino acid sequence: CSSGSPDTQYF.